Detailed here is one TCR beta chain. The junction departs from the called germline gene at one end, perhaps through a read error. This specimen comes from a study of blood T cell repertoires in COVID-19. About the research overall: The United States, Italy and Spain provided the acute and convalescent COVID-19 samples.

In the original analysis: From reference gene primer amplification, estimates of nucleated cell counts were derived. Sequenced by immunoSEQ multiplex PCR; TCRdb stores in-frame clones only, minus some. That table gives V, J and clone size, and the DNA gave D and trimming. The sample holds 60,000 to 85,000 clones, 75% to 90% seen once. CDR3 length equals 17 residues. The sample comprised peripheral blood. The clonotype comes from a human donor in a cohort sampled during active COVID-19. The chain combines TRBV5-3 with TRBJ1-6, with D possibly being TRBD1 (5 bases). TRBV5-3 carries the ORF label, with uncertain function. Here the CDR3 reads CPPRGGGFISYNSPLHF. CDR3 DNA sequence: TGCCCCCCCCGCGGGGGGGGGTTTATATCCTATAATTCACCCCTCCACTTT.